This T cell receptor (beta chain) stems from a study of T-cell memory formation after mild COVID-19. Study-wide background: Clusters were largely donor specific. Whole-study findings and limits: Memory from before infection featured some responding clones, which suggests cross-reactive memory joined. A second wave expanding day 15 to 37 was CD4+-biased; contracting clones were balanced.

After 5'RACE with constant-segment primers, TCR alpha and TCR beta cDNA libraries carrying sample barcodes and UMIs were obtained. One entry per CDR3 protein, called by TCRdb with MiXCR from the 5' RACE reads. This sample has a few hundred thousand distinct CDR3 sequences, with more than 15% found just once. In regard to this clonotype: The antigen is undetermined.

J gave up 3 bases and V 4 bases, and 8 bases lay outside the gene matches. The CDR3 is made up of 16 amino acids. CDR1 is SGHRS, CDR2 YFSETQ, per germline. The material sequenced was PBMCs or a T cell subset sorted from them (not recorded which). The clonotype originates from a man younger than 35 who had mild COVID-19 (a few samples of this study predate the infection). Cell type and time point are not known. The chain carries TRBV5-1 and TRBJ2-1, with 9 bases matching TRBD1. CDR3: CASSPSGTGYYNEQFF. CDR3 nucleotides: TGCGCCAGCAGCCCCTCCGGGACAGGGTACTACAATGAGCAGTTCTTC.